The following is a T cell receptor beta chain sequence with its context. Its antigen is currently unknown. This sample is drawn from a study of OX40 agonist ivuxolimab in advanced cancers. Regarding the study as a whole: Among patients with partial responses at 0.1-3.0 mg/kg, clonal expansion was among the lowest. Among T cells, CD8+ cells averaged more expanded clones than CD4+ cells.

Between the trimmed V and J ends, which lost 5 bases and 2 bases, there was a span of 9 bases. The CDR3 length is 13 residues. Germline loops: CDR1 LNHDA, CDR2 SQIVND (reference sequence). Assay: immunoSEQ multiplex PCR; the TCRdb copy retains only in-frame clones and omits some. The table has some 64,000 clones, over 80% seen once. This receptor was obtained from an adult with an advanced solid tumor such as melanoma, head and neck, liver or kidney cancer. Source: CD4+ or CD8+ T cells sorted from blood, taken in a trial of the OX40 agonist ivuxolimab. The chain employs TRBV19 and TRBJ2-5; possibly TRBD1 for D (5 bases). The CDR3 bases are TGTGCCAGTAGTGGGGCACAGCAAGAGACCCAGTACTTC. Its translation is CASSGAQQETQYF.